Following are 25 T cell receptor beta chains from one sample sequenced in a study of blood T cell repertoires in COVID-19 (dated by TCRdb to the early 2020s). The protocol used for the library was the immunoSEQ multiplex PCR assay. TCRdb took over this immuneACCESS table, retaining in-frame rearrangements with V and J assigned. Such tables are incomplete; in checked studies, under half of the missing clones stem from an unresolved V gene, and the remainder is unexplained. The sample table lists around 330,000 clones, roughly 86% of them with a count of one. About 9.8% of the sample rests with the top ten. Sequencing was done on a sample of PBMCs or T cells enriched from blood (not recorded which). These receptors were collected from a woman aged 18-35 years who had recovered from COVID-19.

This sequence joins TRBV30 and TRBJ1-1; 8 bases are shared with TRBD1. There are 14 residues in the CDR3. Trimming removed 5 bases from V and 4 bases from J; junction bases left unmatched: 9. CDR1 GTSNPN and CDR2 SVGIG come from the germline V gene (reference sequence). CDR3 sequence reads: CAWGYGQGGTEAFF. DNA for the CDR3: TGTGCCTGGGGATATGGACAGGGCGGCACTGAAGCTTTCTTT.

The chain combines TRBV7-8 with TRBJ2-1, with D unclear. Germline CDR1 reads SGHVS; CDR2 reads FQNEAQ. The CDR3 length is 17 residues. The V end was cut by 5 bases, the J end by 0 bases, with 17 bases between. The CDR3 spells CASSHVRERRSYNEQFF. The DNA for the CDR3 is TGTGCCAGCAGCCACGTCCGTGAGCGCCGCTCCTACAATGAGCAGTTCTTC.

V and J are TRBV10-3 and TRBJ2-1, with D maybe TRBD1 (7 bases). Trimming shortened V by 5 bases and J by 3 bases, and 17 bases separated the two germline ends. Germline CDR1 and CDR2: ENHRY and SYGVKD. The CDR3 spans 16 residues. The CDR3 DNA sequence: TGTGCCATCAGTCAACAGGGGCAGGGGGGCTACAATGAGCAGTTCTTC. Amino acid sequence: CAISQQGQGGYNEQFF.

The chain joins TRBV5-4 to TRBJ1-1, with 7 positions matching TRBD1. Germline CDR1 and CDR2: SGHNT and YYREEE (reference sequence). This CDR3 spans 12 amino acids. Trimming took 2 bases from V and 6 from J; bases not matched to a gene: 1. In DNA, the CDR3 is TGTGCCAGCAGCTTTGGGACAGCTGAAGCTTTCTTT. Protein: CASSFGTAEAFF.

The CDR3 protein is CASSQVGSRDTEAFF. CDR3 nucleotide sequence: TGTGCCAGCAGCCAAGTGGGTTCCAGGGATACTGAAGCTTTCTTT. This chain joins TRBV3-1 (or the pseudogene TRBV3-2) and TRBJ1-1, with D possibly being TRBD1 (5 bases). The V end was cut by 1 base, the J end by 5 bases, with 14 bases between. This CDR3 is built from 15 residues. Germline V gene sequence: CDR1 LGHDT, CDR2 YNNKEL (reference sequence).

This chain links TRBV4-2 with TRBJ1-1; weak D call: TRBD1 (5 bases). V was pared by 3 bases and J by 3 bases, with 14 bases between. The CDR3 covers 15 residues. Germline loops: CDR1 LGHNA, CDR2 YNFKEQ. CDR3 sequence: CASSHYQGGDTEAFF. Here the CDR3 DNA reads TGTGCCAGCAGCCATTACCAGGGAGGTGACACTGAAGCTTTCTTT.

This clone was counted only a few times. This rearrangement joins TRBV6-5 to TRBJ1-2; 12 nucleotides match TRBD1. The CDR3 has 13 residues. Trimming removed 7 bases from V and 8 bases from J; junction bases left unmatched: 5. The V gene's germline CDR1 is MNHEY and CDR2 SVGAGI. Here the CDR3 DNA reads TGTGCCAGCACGGGACAGGGGGCCGGAGGCTACACCTTC. Residues: CASTGQGAGGYTF.

The V call is TRBV10-3, the J call TRBJ1-2; D is possibly TRBD1 (5 bases). V lost 2 bases and J lost 0, with 13 bases in between. From germline, CDR1 is ENHRY and CDR2 SYGVKD. This CDR3 has 16 amino acids. The DNA for the CDR3 is TGTGCCATCAGTGAGCCGAAGACAGTAGCTAACTATGGCTACACCTTC. Protein product: CAISEPKTVANYGYTF.

V usage is TRBV24-1 and J usage is TRBJ1-2, with D unclear. Trimming removed 1 base at V and 0 bases at J, with 11 bases between. The CDR3 sequence is 16 residues long. The germline CDR1 and CDR2 sequences are KGHDR and SFDVKD. CDR3 bases: TGTGCCACCAGTGATTTCGAGAGGCCCCCTAACTATGGCTACACCTTC. Translation: CATSDFERPPNYGYTF.

The chain couples TRBV4-1 to TRBJ2-2, with 7 bases that match TRBD1. V lost 3 bases, J lost 6 bases, and 13 bases stayed unmatched. Germline lookup yields CDR1 MGHRA and CDR2 YSYEKL. The CDR3 contains 17 residues. The CDR3 nucleotides are TGCGCCAGCAGCCAGAAACCGACAGGGTCTGACGCCGGGGAGCTGTTTTTT. Encoded protein: CASSQKPTGSDAGELFF.

This sequence joins TRBV20-1 and TRBJ1-2; tentative D call: TRBD1 (6 bases). Germline V gene data show CDR1 as DFQATT and CDR2 as SNEGSKA (reference sequence). V was pared by 3 bases and J by 4 bases, with 18 bases between. The CDR3 covers 15 residues. DNA for the CDR3: TGCAGTGCTAGTTTGGGGCAGGCCAGGGGCTATGGCTACACCTTC. Its protein product is CSASLGQARGYGYTF.

The chain carries TRBV12-3 or TRBV12-4 and TRBJ1-3; D is ambiguous. The germline V and J ends were trimmed by 8 bases and 4 bases, with 9 bases remaining between them. The length of the CDR3 is 12 residues. CDR3 sequence reads: CASSNGGNTIYF. DNA of the CDR3: TGTGCCAGCTCTAACGGGGGAAACACCATATATTTT.

V usage is TRBV21-1 and J usage is TRBJ2-4; the DNA was not used to check the table's D call, TRBD1. TRBV21-1 is a pseudogene locus. This CDR3 comprises 17 residues. The DNA for the CDR3 is TGTGCCTGCCCACGGATGACAGGGTATGATAACAAAAACATTCAGTACTTC. It specifies CACPRMTGYDNKNIQYF.

This chain connects TRBV27 to TRBJ2-3; D call uncertain. Per germline, CDR1 MNHEY and CDR2 SMNVEV (reference sequence). The CDR3 sequence is 15 residues long. Trimming took off 2 bases at V and 1 base at J, with 10 bases between the two ends. CDR3 loop: CASSLRNRGTDTQYF. The DNA of the CDR3 is TGTGCCAGCAGTTTAAGGAACCGGGGCACAGATACGCAGTATTTT.

This clone has a single count. The V call is TRBV7-6, the J call TRBJ1-5; 9 bases align to TRBD1. Germline V gene data show CDR1 as SGHVS and CDR2 as FNYEAQ. Trimming took 2 bases from V and 6 from J; bases not matched to a gene: 11. The CDR3 consists of 17 residues. In nucleotides, the CDR3 is TGTGCCAGCAGCTTACACCTGGCGGGACAGGGCGCTCAGCCCCAGCATTTT. Encoded protein: CASSLHLAGQGAQPQHF.

To note about this clone: Other DNA sequences of this sample code for an identical CDR3. The chain has TRBV19 and TRBJ1-1; a weak D match, TRBD1 (5 bases). There are 13 residues in the CDR3. Germline CDR1 is LNHDA and CDR2 is SQIVND (reference sequence). Trimming took off 4 bases at V and 1 base at J, with 7 bases between the two ends. CDR3 loop: CASSTQGNTEAFF. Here the CDR3 DNA reads TGTGCCAGTAGTACCCAGGGGAACACTGAAGCTTTCTTT.

The chain couples TRBV2 to TRBJ1-1; D possibly corresponds to TRBD1 (5 bases). CDR1 and CDR2 (germline): SNHLY, FYNNEI. The CDR3 totals 14 residues. Trimming removed 4 bases at V and 6 bases at J, with 15 bases between. DNA for the CDR3: TGTGCCAGCAGTGGGGACGTCGGGGGATCTGAAGCTTTCTTT. It specifies CASSGDVGGSEAFF.

This rearrangement joins TRBV7-8 to TRBJ2-1; D remains ambiguous. Trimming left V 5 bases short and J 0 bases short, with 11 bases between. CDR1 SGHVS and CDR2 FQNEAQ come from the germline V gene. The CDR3 consists of 15 residues. The CDR3 DNA reads as TGTGCCAGCAGCCCAAAGTTCAGCTCCTACAATGAGCAGTTCTTC. Amino acids: CASSPKFSSYNEQFF.

The chain employs TRBV28 and TRBJ2-1, with D perhaps TRBD1 (7 bases). Deletions cut 3 bases from V and 3 bases from J, with 12 bases between. There are 15 residues in the CDR3. Per the germline V gene, CDR1 is MDHEN and CDR2 is SYDVKM. CDR3 protein: CASSLAGQSYNEQFF. The CDR3 nucleotides are TGTGCCAGCAGTTTGGCGGGACAGAGCTACAATGAGCAGTTCTTC.

V gene TRBV27 combines with J gene TRBJ2-7; 7 nucleotides line up with TRBD2. J was trimmed by 1 base and V by 1 base; bases with no gene match: 13. Germline V lookup: CDR1 MNHEY, CDR2 SMNVEV (reference sequence). There are 18 residues in the CDR3. The CDR3 DNA follows: TGTGCCAGCAGTTTATACCCCGCGGGGGTCTCCACTTCCTACGAGCAGTACTTC. It specifies CASSLYPAGVSTSYEQYF.

J is TRBJ2-5 and V is TRBV7-6; D unclear. CDR3 length equals 13 residues. The ends were cut back, 1 base at V and 7 bases at J, with 10 bases in the middle. Germline-derived CDR1 and CDR2 are SGHVS and FNYEAQ. The CDR3 here is CASSLESPGTQYF. CDR3 sequence (DNA): TGTGCCAGCAGCTTAGAGTCACCGGGGACCCAGTACTTC.

The CDR3, as DNA: TGTGCCAGCAGCTTAAATGCTGAGAACACAGATACGCAGTATTTT. Amino acid sequence: CASSLNAENTDTQYF. This chain links TRBV11-2 with TRBJ2-3; D not certain. This CDR3 contains 15 residues. Germline loops: CDR1 SGHAT, CDR2 FQNNGV. The V end was cut by 2 bases, the J end by 2 bases, with 11 bases between.

The chain carries TRBV6-4 and TRBJ1-1; D may be TRBD1 (5 bases). The V and J ends lost 4 bases and 7 bases respectively, with 13 bases between them. This CDR3 has 13 residues. The germline CDR1 and CDR2 sequences are MRHNA and SNTAGT. CDR3 in amino acids: CASSVTSGDEAFF. The CDR3 bases are TGTGCCAGCAGTGTAACCTCGGGGGATGAAGCTTTCTTT.

This sequence joins TRBV28 and TRBJ1-4; 9 bases are shared with TRBD1. There are 15 residues in the CDR3. Germline assignment: CDR1 MDHEN and CDR2 SYDVKM. J was trimmed by 5 bases and V by 4 bases; bases with no gene match: 5. CDR3 amino acids: CASSSSGTGNEKLFF. CDR3 DNA: TGTGCCAGCAGTTCTTCCGGGACAGGGAATGAAAAACTGTTTTTT.

J is TRBJ1-1 and V is TRBV28; no clear D. The CDR3 runs to 13 residues. The germline V gene encodes CDR1 MDHEN and CDR2 SYDVKM. The V end lost 4 bases, the J end lost 0 bases, and 6 bases lay between the germline ends. In DNA form, the CDR3 reads TGTGCCAGCAGTTACAGCATGAACACTGAAGCTTTCTTT. Translating it yields CASSYSMNTEAFF.